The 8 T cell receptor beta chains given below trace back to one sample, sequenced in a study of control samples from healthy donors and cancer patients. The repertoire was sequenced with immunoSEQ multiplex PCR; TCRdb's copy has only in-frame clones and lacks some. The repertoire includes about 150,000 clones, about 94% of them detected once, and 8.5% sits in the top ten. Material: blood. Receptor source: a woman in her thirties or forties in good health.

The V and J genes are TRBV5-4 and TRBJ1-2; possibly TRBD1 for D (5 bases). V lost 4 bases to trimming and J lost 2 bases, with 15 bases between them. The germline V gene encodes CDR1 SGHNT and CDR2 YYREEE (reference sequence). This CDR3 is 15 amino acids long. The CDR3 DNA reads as TGTGCCAGCAGCCCGGGACCTATGGTAAACTATGGCTACACCTTC. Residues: CASSPGPMVNYGYTF.

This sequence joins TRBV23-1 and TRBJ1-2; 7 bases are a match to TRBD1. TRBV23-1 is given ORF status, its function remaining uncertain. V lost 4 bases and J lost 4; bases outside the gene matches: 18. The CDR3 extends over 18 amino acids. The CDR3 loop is CASSRYTGGTEYFYGYTF. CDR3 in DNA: TGCGCCAGCAGTCGATATACGGGCGGGACAGAATACTTCTATGGCTACACCTTC.

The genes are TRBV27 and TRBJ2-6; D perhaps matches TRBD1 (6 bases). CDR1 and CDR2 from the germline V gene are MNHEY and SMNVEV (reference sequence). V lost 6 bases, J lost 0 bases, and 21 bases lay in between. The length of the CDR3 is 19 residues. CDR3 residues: CASSRTGTTIYSGANVLTF. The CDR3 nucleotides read TGTGCCAGCAGCCGGACCGGGACAACAATTTACTCTGGGGCCAACGTCCTGACTTTC.

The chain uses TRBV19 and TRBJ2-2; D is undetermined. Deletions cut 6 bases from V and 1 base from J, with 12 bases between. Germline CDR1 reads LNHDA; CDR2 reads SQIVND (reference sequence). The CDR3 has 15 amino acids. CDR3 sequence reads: CASRTTRMNTGELFF. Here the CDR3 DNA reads TGTGCCAGTAGGACGACAAGAATGAACACCGGGGAGCTGTTTTTT.

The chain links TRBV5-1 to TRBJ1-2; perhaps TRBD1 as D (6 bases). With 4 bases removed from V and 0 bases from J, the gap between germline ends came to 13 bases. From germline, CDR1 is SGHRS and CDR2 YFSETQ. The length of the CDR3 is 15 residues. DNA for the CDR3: TGCGCCAGCAGCCTGACAGGAGACGCTAACTATGGCTACACCTTC. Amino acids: CASSLTGDANYGYTF.

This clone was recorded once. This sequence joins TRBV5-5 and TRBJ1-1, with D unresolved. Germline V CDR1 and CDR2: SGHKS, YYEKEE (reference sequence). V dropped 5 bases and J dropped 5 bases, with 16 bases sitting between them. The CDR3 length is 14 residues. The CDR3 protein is CASRTDPGWTEAFF. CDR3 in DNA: TGTGCCAGCAGGACGGATCCGGGGTGGACTGAAGCTTTCTTT.

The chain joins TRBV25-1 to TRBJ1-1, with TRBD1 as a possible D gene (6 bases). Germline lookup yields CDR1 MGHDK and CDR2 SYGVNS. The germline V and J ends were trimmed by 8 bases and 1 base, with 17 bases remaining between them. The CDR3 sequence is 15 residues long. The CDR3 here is CASLKAGQTNTEAFF. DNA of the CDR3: TGTGCCAGCCTAAAAGCTGGACAGACGAACACTGAAGCTTTCTTT.

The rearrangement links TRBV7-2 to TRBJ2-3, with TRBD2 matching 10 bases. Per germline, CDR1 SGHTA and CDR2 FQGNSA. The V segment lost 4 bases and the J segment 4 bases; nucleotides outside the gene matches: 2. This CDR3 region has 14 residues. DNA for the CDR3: TGTGCCAGCAGCTACGGGACTAGCGCAGATACGCAGTATTTT. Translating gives CASSYGTSADTQYF. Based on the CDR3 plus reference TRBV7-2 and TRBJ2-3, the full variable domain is GAGVSQSPSNKVTEKGKDVELRCDPISGHTALYWYRQSLGQGLEFLIYFQGNSAPDKSGLPSDRFSAERTGGSVSTLTIQRTQQEDSAVYLCASSYGTSADTQYFGPGTRLTVL.